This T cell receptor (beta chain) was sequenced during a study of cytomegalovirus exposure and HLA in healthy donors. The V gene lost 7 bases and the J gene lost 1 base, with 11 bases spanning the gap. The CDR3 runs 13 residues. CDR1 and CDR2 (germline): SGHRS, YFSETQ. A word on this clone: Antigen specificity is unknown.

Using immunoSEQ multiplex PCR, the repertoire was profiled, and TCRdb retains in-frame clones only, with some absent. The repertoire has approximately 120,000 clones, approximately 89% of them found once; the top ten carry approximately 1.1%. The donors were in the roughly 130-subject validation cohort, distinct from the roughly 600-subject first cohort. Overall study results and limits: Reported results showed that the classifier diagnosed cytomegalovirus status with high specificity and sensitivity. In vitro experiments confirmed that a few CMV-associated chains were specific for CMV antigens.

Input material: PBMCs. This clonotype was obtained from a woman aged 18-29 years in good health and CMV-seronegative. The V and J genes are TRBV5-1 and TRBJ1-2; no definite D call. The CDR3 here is CASSEPSNYGYTF. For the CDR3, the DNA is TGCGCCAGCTCCGAACCGAGTAACTATGGCTACACCTTC.